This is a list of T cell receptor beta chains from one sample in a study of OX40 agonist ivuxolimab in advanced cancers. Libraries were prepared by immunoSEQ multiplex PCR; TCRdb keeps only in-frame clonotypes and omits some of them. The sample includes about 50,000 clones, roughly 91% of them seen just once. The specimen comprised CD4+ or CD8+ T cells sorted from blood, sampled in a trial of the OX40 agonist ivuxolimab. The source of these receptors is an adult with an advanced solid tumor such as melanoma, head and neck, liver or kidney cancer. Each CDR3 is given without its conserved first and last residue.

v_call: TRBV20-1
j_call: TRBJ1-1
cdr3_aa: REGGAPEAF

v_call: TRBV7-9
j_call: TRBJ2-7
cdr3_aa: ASSSRTSGTEQY

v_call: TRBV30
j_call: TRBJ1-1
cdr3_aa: ACRDRRTEAF

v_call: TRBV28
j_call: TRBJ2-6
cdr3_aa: ASSKSTLGRPSGANVLT

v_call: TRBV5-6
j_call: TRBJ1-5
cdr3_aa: ASSSGQGAWNQPQH

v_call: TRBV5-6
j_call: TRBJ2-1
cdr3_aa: ASSYTGPQTDEQF

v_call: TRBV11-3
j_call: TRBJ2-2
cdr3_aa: ASSHRTDNKGELF

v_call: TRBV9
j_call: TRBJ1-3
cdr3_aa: ASSVARQGPTIY

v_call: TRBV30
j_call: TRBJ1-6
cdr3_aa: AWEGQGGSPLH

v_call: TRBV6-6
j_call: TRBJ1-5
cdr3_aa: ASSRTGSDQPQH

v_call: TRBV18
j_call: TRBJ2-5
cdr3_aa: ASSPFISGDEETQY

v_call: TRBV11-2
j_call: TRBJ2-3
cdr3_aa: ASRRLGTSGSY

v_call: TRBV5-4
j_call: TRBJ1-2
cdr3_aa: ASSSPGQHSRYT

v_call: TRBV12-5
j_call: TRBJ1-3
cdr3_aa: ASGLGEENTIY

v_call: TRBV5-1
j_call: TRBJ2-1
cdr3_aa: ASSPWISYNEQF

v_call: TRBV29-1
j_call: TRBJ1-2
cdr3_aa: SVLWTERYGYT

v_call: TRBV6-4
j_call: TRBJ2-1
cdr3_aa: ASALEGGGEQF

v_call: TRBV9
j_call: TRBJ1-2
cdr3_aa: ASSEDGAPAYGYT

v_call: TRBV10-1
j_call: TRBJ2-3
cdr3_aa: ASSPQGDVADTQY

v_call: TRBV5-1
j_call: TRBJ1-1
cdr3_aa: ASSLVAGSTEAF

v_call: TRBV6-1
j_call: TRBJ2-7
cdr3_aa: ASSAGTSGGYEQY

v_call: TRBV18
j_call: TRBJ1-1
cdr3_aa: ASLPLGTGNTEAF